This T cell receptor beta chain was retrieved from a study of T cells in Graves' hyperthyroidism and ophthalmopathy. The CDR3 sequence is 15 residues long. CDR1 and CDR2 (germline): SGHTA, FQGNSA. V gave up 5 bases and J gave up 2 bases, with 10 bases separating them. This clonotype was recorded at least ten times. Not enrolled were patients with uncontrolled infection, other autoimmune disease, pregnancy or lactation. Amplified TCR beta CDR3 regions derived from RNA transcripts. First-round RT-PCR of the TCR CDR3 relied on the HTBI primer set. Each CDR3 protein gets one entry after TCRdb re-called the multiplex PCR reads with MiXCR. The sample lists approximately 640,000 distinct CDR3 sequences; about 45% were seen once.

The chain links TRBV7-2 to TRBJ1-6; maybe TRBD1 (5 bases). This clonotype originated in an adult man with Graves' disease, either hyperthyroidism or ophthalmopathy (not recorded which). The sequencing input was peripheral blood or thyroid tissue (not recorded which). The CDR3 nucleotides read TGTGCCAGCAGCGAAGGACATGCCTATAATTCACCCCTCCACTTT. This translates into CASSEGHAYNSPLHF.